This T cell receptor (beta chain) was sequenced for a study of blood T cell repertoires in COVID-19. Study-wide background: Both acute and convalescent COVID-19 samples were obtained from the United States, Italy and Spain.

Per the original methods: Reference gene primer amplification in the assay estimated nucleated cell counts. Data came from immunoSEQ multiplex PCR; TCRdb stores just in-frame clones and leaves some out. D and trimming were read from the DNA, whereas the V and J calls and clone size are those reported in that table. The data contain about 160,000 clones, roughly 91% of them seen just once; the ten biggest clones take up 2% to 3%. This CDR3 contains 15 residues. From germline, CDR1 is LNHDA and CDR2 SQIVND (reference sequence). V shed 3 bases and J shed 1 base, with 12 bases lying between them. This receptor was obtained from a man between 18 and 35 years old with acute or convalescent COVID-19. The rearrangement uses TRBV19 and TRBJ1-1, with a possible D match to TRBD1 (6 bases). The sample comprised peripheral blood. CDR3 DNA: TGTGCCAGTAGTATCACCGGGACACCGAACACTGAAGCTTTCTTT. Translated, it gives CASSITGTPNTEAFF.